This T cell receptor beta chain was observed in a study of T cells in narcolepsy. Generated by immunoSEQ multiplex PCR, the TCRdb table keeps only in-frame clones and is missing some. The sample lists 30,000 to 35,000 clones, roughly 87% occurring once. CDR1 is KGHSH and CDR2 is LQKENI in the germline V gene. The CDR3 is 15 residues long. V dropped 3 bases and J dropped 3 bases, with 14 bases sitting between them. The sequenced sample was CD45RA- memory CD4+ T cells from PBMCs. J is TRBJ1-1 and V is TRBV18, with D unresolved. The source is a human donor with narcolepsy. The CDR3 DNA reads as TGTGCCAGCTCACCGCTTGAGCTACGGGACACTGAAGCTTTCTTT. Translating gives CASSPLELRDTEAFF.